This T cell receptor beta chain originates from a study of chemoradiotherapy in HPV16-positive cancers. Germline CDR1 SGHTA, CDR2 FQGNSA. Trimming cost V 5 bases and J 9 bases; bases outside gene matches: 9. The CDR3 length is 15 residues. The method was immunoSEQ multiplex PCR; TCRdb's version includes in-frame clones alone and lacks a portion of them. Of approximately 17,000 clones detected, 70% appear once; the ten largest clones hold roughly 8%. The receptor was derived from a human donor with HPV-associated anogenital cancer. The genes are TRBV7-2 and TRBJ2-1; 11 nucleotides agree with TRBD1. The input for sequencing was tumor tissue, taken from a patient who underwent chemoradiotherapy. The CDR3 DNA reads TGTGCCAGCAGCCTCGGACAGGGGGCGGACGGTGAGCAGTTCTTC. This sequence encodes CASSLGQGADGEQFF.